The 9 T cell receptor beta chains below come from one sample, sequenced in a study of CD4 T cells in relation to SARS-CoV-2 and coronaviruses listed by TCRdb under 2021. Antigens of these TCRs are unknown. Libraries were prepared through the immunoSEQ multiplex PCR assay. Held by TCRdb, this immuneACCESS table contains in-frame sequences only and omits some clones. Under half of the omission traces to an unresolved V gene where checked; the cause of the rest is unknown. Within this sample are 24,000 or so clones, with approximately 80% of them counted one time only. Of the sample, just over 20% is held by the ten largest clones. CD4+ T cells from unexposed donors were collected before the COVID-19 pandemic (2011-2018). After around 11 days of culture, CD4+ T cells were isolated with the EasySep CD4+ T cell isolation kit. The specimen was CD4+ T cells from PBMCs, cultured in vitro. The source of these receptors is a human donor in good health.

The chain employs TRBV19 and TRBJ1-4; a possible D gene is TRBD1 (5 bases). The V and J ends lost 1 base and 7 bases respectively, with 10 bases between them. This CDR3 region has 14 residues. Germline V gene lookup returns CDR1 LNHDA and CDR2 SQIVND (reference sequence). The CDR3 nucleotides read TGTGCCAGTAGTATAGGAGCCGGGGGTGAAAAACTGTTTTTT. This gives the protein CASSIGAGGEKLFF.

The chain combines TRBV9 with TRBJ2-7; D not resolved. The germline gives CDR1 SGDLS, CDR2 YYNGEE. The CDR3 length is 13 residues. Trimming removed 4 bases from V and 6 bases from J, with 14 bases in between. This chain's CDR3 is CASSSTGWAEQYF. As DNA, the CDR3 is TGTGCCAGCAGCTCCACCGGGTGGGCCGAGCAGTACTTC.

Here the CDR3 DNA reads TGTGCCAGCAGCTTAGACATGTCCGGGGAGCTGTTTTTT. Amino acid sequence: CASSLDMSGELFF. The chain carries TRBV7-2 and TRBJ2-2, with D unresolved. This CDR3 is 13 amino acids long. From germline, CDR1 is SGHTA and CDR2 FQGNSA. V was trimmed by 1 base and J by 6 bases, leaving 6 bases between them.

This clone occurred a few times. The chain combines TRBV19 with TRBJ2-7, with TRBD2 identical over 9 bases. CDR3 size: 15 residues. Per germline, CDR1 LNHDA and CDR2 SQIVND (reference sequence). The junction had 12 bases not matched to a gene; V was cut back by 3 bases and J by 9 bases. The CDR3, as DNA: TGTGCCAGTAGTATTATGGCTAGCGGGACGGTTCTGCAGTACTTC. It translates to CASSIMASGTVLQYF.

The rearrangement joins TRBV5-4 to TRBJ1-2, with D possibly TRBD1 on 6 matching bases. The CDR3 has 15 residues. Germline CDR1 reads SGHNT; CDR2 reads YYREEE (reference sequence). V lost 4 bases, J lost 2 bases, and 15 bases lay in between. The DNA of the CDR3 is TGTGCCAGCAGCCCGAACACAGGGTTAAACTATGGCTACACCTTC. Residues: CASSPNTGLNYGYTF.

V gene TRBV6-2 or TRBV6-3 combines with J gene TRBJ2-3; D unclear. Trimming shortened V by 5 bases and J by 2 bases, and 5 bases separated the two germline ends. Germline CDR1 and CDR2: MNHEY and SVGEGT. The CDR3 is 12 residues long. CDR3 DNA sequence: TGTGCCAGCAGTCCGTACACAGATACGCAGTATTTT. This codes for CASSPYTDTQYF.

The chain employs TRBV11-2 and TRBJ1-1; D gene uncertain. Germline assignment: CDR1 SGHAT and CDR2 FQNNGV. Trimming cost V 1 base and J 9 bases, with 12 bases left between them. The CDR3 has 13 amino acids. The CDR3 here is CASSLAHTRKAFF. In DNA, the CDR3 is TGTGCCAGCAGCTTAGCCCACACCCGAAAAGCTTTCTTT.

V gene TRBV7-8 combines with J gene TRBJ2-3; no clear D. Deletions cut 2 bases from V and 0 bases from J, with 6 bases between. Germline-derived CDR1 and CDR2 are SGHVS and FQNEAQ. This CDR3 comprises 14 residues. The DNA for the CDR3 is TGTGCCAGCAGCTTATCTCCCAGCACAGATACGCAGTATTTT. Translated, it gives CASSLSPSTDTQYF.

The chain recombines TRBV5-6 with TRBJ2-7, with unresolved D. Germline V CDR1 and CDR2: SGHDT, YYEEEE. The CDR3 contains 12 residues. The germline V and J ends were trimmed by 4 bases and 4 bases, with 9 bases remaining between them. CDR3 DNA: TGTGCCAGCAGCCTGGTAGGGTACGAGCAGTACTTC. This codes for CASSLVGYEQYF.